The rows below give T cell receptor beta chains drawn from one sample of a study of radiation and T cells in renal cell carcinoma. Produced via immunoSEQ multiplex PCR; TCRdb's table is partial and in-frame only. Of 100,000 to 150,000 clones in the sample, about four fifths are singletons; the top ten hold roughly 6%. The sample here was blood, taken from a patient whose treatment included radiotherapy and nephrectomy. Receptors originate from a man between 45 and 60 years old with renal cell carcinoma. Each CDR3 is given with its conserved first and last residue. Each record gives: D gene, V gene, J gene, clone size, CDR3 protein, CDR3 DNA. A D gene is named only where the DNA matches it firmly. Only part of the rows carry a size: once, few, many, or a class if the clone is expanded.

>TRBD1|TRBV6-1|TRBJ1-5|.
CASRKDRGSNQPQHF
TGTGCCAGCCGAAAAGACAGGGGGAGCAATCAGCCCCAGCATTTT
>.|TRBV10-1|TRBJ2-2|.
CASRPGNTGELFF
TGCGCCAGCAGACCCGGGAACACCGGGGAGCTGTTTTTT
>.|TRBV9|TRBJ1-3|.
CASSPGTSSGNTIYF
TGTGCCAGCAGCCCAGGCACCAGCTCTGGAAACACCATATATTTT
>.|TRBV11-2|TRBJ2-7|.
CASSLGGAYYYEQYF
TGTGCCAGCAGCTTAGGGGGGGCATATTACTACGAGCAGTACTTC
>TRBD1|TRBV9|TRBJ1-6|.
CASSVDPGGSYNSPLHF
TGTGCCAGCAGCGTAGATCCAGGGGGCTCCTATAATTCACCCCTCCACTTT
>.|TRBV18|TRBJ2-3|.
CASSLGGSSTDTQYF
TGTGCCAGCTCGTTGGGCGGGTCTAGCACAGATACGCAGTATTTT
>.|TRBV2|TRBJ1-1|.
CASSFQVAFF
TGTGCCAGCAGTTTCCAGGTAGCTTTCTTT
>.|TRBV5-1|TRBJ2-5|.
CASSLPTGLETQYF
TGCGCCAGCAGCTTGCCCACAGGGTTGGAGACCCAGTACTTC
>TRBD1|TRBV7-6|TRBJ2-2|.
CASSPGQGAYPGELFF
TGTGCCAGCAGCCCGGGACAGGGGGCTTATCCCGGGGAGCTGTTTTTT
>.|TRBV10-2|TRBJ1-1|few
CASSERGEEGEAFF
TGCGCCAGCAGTGAAAGAGGGGAAGAGGGTGAAGCTTTCTTT
>TRBD1|TRBV19|TRBJ2-5|.
CASSITGGSQETQYF
TGTGCCAGTAGTATCACAGGGGGGTCCCAAGAGACCCAGTACTTC
>.|TRBV5-3|TRBJ2-7|.
CARSHLGAYEQYF
TGTGCCAGAAGCCACCTGGGGGCCTACGAGCAGTACTTC
>.|TRBV5-6|TRBJ1-3|few
CASSGTDSSGNTIYF
TGTGCCAGCAGCGGAACTGATAGCTCTGGAAACACCATATATTTT
>TRBD2|TRBV4-2|TRBJ2-1|.
CASSQDWGLPYNEQFF
TGTGCCAGCAGCCAAGATTGGGGACTACCCTACAATGAGCAGTTCTTC
>TRBD2|TRBV5-4|TRBJ2-7|.
CASSLISGYEQYF
TGTGCCAGCAGCTTGATTAGCGGGTACGAGCAGTACTTC
>.|TRBV15|TRBJ2-7|.
CATSKTRGPGEQYF
TGTGCCACCAGCAAAACCCGGGGACCCGGTGAGCAGTACTTC
>.|TRBV7-2|TRBJ2-3|.
CASSHDPWSTDTQYF
TGTGCCAGCAGCCACGATCCGTGGAGCACAGATACGCAGTATTTT
>.|TRBV10-3|TRBJ2-7|.
CAISETASYEQYF
TGTGCCATCAGTGAGACAGCCTCCTACGAGCAGTACTTC
>.|TRBV4-3|TRBJ1-3|.
CASSQDLGAGNTIYF
TGCGCCAGCAGCCAAGATTTAGGAGCTGGAAACACCATATATTTT
>.|TRBV4-3|TRBJ1-2|few
CASSPEGAVYGYTF
TGCGCCAGCAGCCCAGAAGGGGCGGTCTATGGCTACACCTTC
>TRBD1|TRBV28|TRBJ1-4|.
CASRDSSNEKLFF
TGTGCCTCCAGGGACAGTTCTAATGAAAAACTGTTTTTT
>.|TRBV30|TRBJ1-1|few
CAWSVWGPTEAFF
TGTGCCTGGAGTGTATGGGGTCCCACTGAAGCTTTCTTT
>TRBD1|TRBV28|TRBJ1-4|.
CASSLDRVTNEKLFF
TGTGCCAGCAGTCTGGACAGGGTGACTAATGAAAAACTGTTTTTT
>TRBD2|TRBV5-1|TRBJ2-3|.
CASSTGLAGALSTDTQYF
TGCGCCAGCAGCACCGGACTAGCGGGGGCCTTAAGCACAGATACGCAGTATTTT
>TRBD2|TRBV9|TRBJ2-5|.
CASSVGGLAGVQETQYF
TGTGCCAGCAGCGTAGGGGGACTAGCGGGAGTACAAGAGACCCAGTACTTC
>.|TRBV11-1|TRBJ2-7|.
CASSFGSGALLYF
.
>.|TRBV19|TRBJ1-2|.
CASTRAVVYGYTF
TGTGCCAGTACCCGCGCGGTGGTCTATGGCTACACCTTC
>TRBD1|TRBV9|TRBJ2-5|.
CASSPQTGGTWETQYF
TGTGCCAGCAGCCCTCAGACAGGGGGTACCTGGGAGACCCAGTACTTC
>TRBD1|TRBV6-1|TRBJ1-1|.
CASRQGLNTEAFF
TGTGCCAGCAGACAGGGGTTGAACACTGAAGCTTTCTTT
>TRBD1|TRBV11-2|TRBJ1-2|.
CASRHTWTGSNYGYTF
TGTGCCAGCAGACATACATGGACAGGGAGTAACTATGGCTACACCTTC
>TRBD1|TRBV7-8|TRBJ1-1|.
CASSLGDRDYTEAFF
TGTGCCAGCAGCTTAGGGGACAGGGACTACACTGAAGCTTTCTTT
>.|TRBV29-1|TRBJ1-1|medium-sized
CSAFNRMNTEAFF
TGCAGCGCTTTTAACAGGATGAACACTGAAGCTTTCTTT
>.|TRBV19|TRBJ2-7|.
CASSFSAQGEQYF
TGTGCCAGTAGTTTCTCGGCGCAGGGCGAGCAGTACTTC
>TRBD1|TRBV2|TRBJ1-2|few
CASISRTGPNYGYTF
TGTGCCAGCATCTCCAGGACAGGGCCCAACTATGGCTACACCTTC
>.|TRBV11-1|TRBJ2-2|.
CASIKDSTNTGELFF
TGTGCCAGCATCAAAGACAGCACGAACACCGGGGAGCTGTTTTTT
>.|TRBV15|TRBJ2-1|.
CATSRVRQDPAREQFF
TGTGCCACCAGCAGAGTAAGGCAGGATCCCGCCCGGGAGCAGTTCTTC
>TRBD1|TRBV5-1|TRBJ2-7|.
CASSPPPGQGAWEQYF
TGCGCCAGCAGCCCCCCACCGGGACAGGGGGCGTGGGAGCAGTACTTC
>.|TRBV10-3|TRBJ2-6|.
CAISDTTVSGANVLTF
TGTGCCATCAGTGATACGACAGTATCTGGGGCCAACGTCCTGACTTTC
>TRBD2|TRBV27|TRBJ2-1|.
CASSLLAGGNNEQFF
TGTGCCAGCAGTTTACTAGCGGGGGGCAACAATGAGCAGTTCTTC
>.|TRBV9|TRBJ1-3|.
CASSVQDVSGNTIYF
TGTGCCAGCAGCGTACAGGACGTCTCTGGAAACACCATATATTTT
>.|TRBV7-9|TRBJ2-2|.
CASSLTGRITGELFF
TGTGCCAGCAGCTTAACCGGGAGAATCACCGGGGAGCTGTTTTTT
>.|TRBV11-2|TRBJ1-1|few
CASSLRQVNTEAFF
TGTGCCAGCAGCTTACGACAGGTGAACACTGAAGCTTTCTTT
>.|TRBV18|TRBJ2-1|.
CASSQNTISSYNEQFF
TGTGCCAGCTCGCAAAACACGATAAGCTCCTACAATGAGCAGTTCTTC
>TRBD1|TRBV15|TRBJ2-7|.
CATSRTGLGEQYF
TGTGCCACCAGCAGGACAGGGCTGGGGGAGCAGTACTTC
>TRBD2|TRBV5-5|TRBJ2-7|.
CASSPLGLAASYEQYF
TGTGCCAGCAGCCCCCTAGGACTAGCGGCCTCCTACGAGCAGTACTTC
>.|TRBV27|TRBJ1-1|few
CASSFLDPGNTEAFF
TGTGCCAGCAGTTTCCTCGATCCGGGGAACACTGAAGCTTTCTTT